This TCR beta chain was documented in a study of T and B cells in COVID-19 patients. Study-wide background: Blood was sampled from COVID-19 patients who were either actively infected or recovered.

V was shortened by 3 bases and J by 7 bases, with 10 bases between the two germline ends. The CDR3 contains 13 residues. Per the germline V gene, CDR1 is SGHTA and CDR2 is FQGNSA. BIOMED2 TRB-A/B primer pools were used in multiplex TRB PCR. TCRdb itself ran the multiplex PCR reads through MiXCR, one entry per CDR3 protein. Among several thousand distinct CDR3 sequences, roughly a third were seen once, and the ten largest hold around 24%. Findings of the study overall: Of 2,331 TCR clusters found only in the recovered cohort, approximately 34 had low generation probability. Clonality of TRB repertoires was high in active COVID-19; recovery brought above-healthy diversity and richness.

Points on this clonotype: As yet, its antigen is unknown.

Blood genomic DNA input for TRB amplification was about 220-500 ng. This sequence joins TRBV7-2 and TRBJ1-5; tentative D call: TRBD1 (5 bases). This sequence was found in a human donor with active COVID-19. The sample comprised blood. In DNA, the CDR3 is TGTGCCAGCAGCTTGGAGTGGGGGCAGCCCCAGCATTTT. It is translated as CASSLEWGQPQHF.